Listed below are T cell receptor beta chains from one sample, sequenced in a study of CD4 T cell repertoires in COVID-19. Method: immunoSEQ multiplex PCR; TCRdb's copy keeps in-frame clones and lacks some. The sample has around 25,000 clones, nearly 95% seen once. The sequences come from circulating follicular helper CD4+ T cells (cTfh) from blood, collected before the COVID-19 pandemic. The receptors derive from a human donor who had COVID-19. Both conserved end residues are part of each CDR3. The D gene is left open where the match is weak. Expanded clones get a size class; other rows say once, few or many, or leave the size out.

V: TRBV7-9
J: TRBJ2-2
size: .
D: .
CDR3: CASSLRDTQARELFF
DNA: TGTGCCAGCAGCTTACGGGACACCCAAGCGAGGGAGCTGTTTTTT

V: TRBV28
J: TRBJ1-2
size: .
D: .
CDR3: CATNTGSRANYGYTF
DNA: TGTGCCACCAATACGGGGTCAAGGGCTAACTATGGCTACACCTTC

V: TRBV13
J: TRBJ2-1
size: .
D: .
CDR3: CASSLVGHHEQFF
DNA: TGTGCCAGCAGCTTAGTCGGACACCATGAGCAGTTCTTC

V: TRBV5-1
J: TRBJ2-3
size: .
D: .
CDR3: CASSSWGLEADTQYF
DNA: TGCGCCAGCAGCTCCTGGGGTCTGGAGGCAGATACGCAGTATTTT

V: TRBV9
J: TRBJ1-4
size: .
D: .
CDR3: CASSVLSGRTGNEKLFF
DNA: TGTGCCAGCAGCGTATTATCCGGGCGGACGGGGAATGAAAAACTGTTTTTT

V: TRBV6-1
J: TRBJ2-7
size: .
D: TRBD2
CDR3: CASSEGGGRIYEQYF
DNA: TGTGCCAGCAGTGAAGGGGGAGGGAGGATCTACGAGCAGTACTTC

V: TRBV5-8
J: TRBJ2-7
size: .
D: TRBD1
CDR3: CASSFGTGLYEQYF
DNA: TGTGCCAGCAGCTTCGGGACAGGTCTCTACGAGCAGTACTTC

V: TRBV7-3
J: TRBJ2-1
size: .
D: TRBD2
CDR3: CASSLEAGEYNEQFF
DNA: TGTGCCAGCAGCTTAGAAGCGGGGGAATACAATGAGCAGTTCTTC

V: TRBV19
J: TRBJ1-1
size: .
D: .
CDR3: CASKLDSLMNTEAFF
DNA: TGTGCCAGTAAGTTAGACAGCCTAATGAACACTGAAGCTTTCTTT

V: TRBV4-2
J: TRBJ1-2
size: .
D: TRBD1
CDR3: CASSQVSSGTAYGYTF
DNA: TGTGCCAGCAGCCAAGTCTCCTCCGGGACAGCCTATGGCTACACCTTC

V: TRBV5-1
J: TRBJ2-2
size: once
D: .
CDR3: CASSSSDFTGELFF
DNA: TGCGCCAGCAGCTCCAGTGATTTTACCGGGGAGCTGTTTTTT

V: TRBV5-4
J: TRBJ1-2
size: .
D: .
CDR3: CASSARADYGYTF
DNA: TGTGCCAGCAGCGCCAGGGCCGACTATGGCTACACCTTC

V: TRBV6-1
J: TRBJ2-7
size: .
D: TRBD2
CDR3: CASSVAFGGVYEQYF
DNA: TGTGCCAGCAGTGTCGCCTTCGGGGGGGTCTACGAGCAGTACTTC

V: TRBV7-3
J: TRBJ2-3
size: few
D: TRBD2
CDR3: CASSVSGGAGLDTQYF
DNA: TGTGCCAGCAGCGTTAGCGGGGGGGCCGGGCTAGATACGCAGTATTTT

V: TRBV11-2
J: TRBJ2-2
size: .
D: .
CDR3: CASTPRATNTGELFF
DNA: TGTGCCAGCACCCCCAGGGCCACGAACACCGGGGAGCTGTTTTTT

V: TRBV29-1
J: TRBJ1-1
size: .
D: .
CDR3: CSALPQEGAFF
DNA: TGCAGCGCCCTTCCGCAGGAGGGGGCTTTCTTT

V: TRBV2
J: TRBJ2-1
size: .
D: TRBD1
CDR3: CASRGQGYNEQFF
DNA: TGTGCCAGCAGAGGACAGGGTTACAATGAGCAGTTCTTC

V: TRBV28
J: TRBJ1-5
size: .
D: .
CDR3: CASSSDFLGPQHF
DNA: TGTGCCAGCAGTTCAGATTTTCTTGGTCCCCAGCATTTT